These 32 T cell receptor beta chains originate from one sample sequenced in a study of cytomegalovirus exposure and HLA in healthy donors. Data came from immunoSEQ multiplex PCR; TCRdb stores just in-frame clones and leaves some out. Of about 120,000 clones listed, around 87% were seen once; the top ten hold under 6.5%. The source material was PBMCs. These TCRs come from a woman younger than 30 in good health and CMV-seropositive.

The CDR3 region is CASSLARGQGVYGYTF. The CDR3 DNA reads TGCGCCAGCAGTCTGGCGAGGGGACAGGGAGTCTATGGCTACACCTTC. V usage is TRBV10-2 and J usage is TRBJ1-2; 9 bases line up with TRBD1. Germline lookup yields CDR1 WSHSY and CDR2 SAAADI. This CDR3 has 16 amino acids. The J segment lost 4 bases and the V segment lost 5 bases, leaving 11 bases of the junction unmatched.

The chain couples TRBV4-1 to TRBJ2-1, with TRBD2 matching over 9 bases. Per germline, CDR1 MGHRA and CDR2 YSYEKL. The ends lost 5 bases at V and 3 bases at J; junction bases unmatched: 14. The CDR3 totals 18 residues. CDR3: CASSAGGRAGAFYNEQFF. In DNA form, the CDR3 reads TGCGCCAGCAGCGCGGGGGGGAGGGCGGGAGCCTTCTACAATGAGCAGTTCTTC.

The V call is TRBV5-6, the J call TRBJ1-6; 7 bases map to TRBD1. Germline V CDR1 and CDR2: SGHDT, YYEEEE. V shed 4 bases, J shed 10 bases, and the junction held 8 bases outside the gene matches. CDR3 size: 14 residues. The CDR3 DNA reads TGTGCCAGCAGCCGGGACAGTAGGGACTCACCCCTCCACTTT. Its translation is CASSRDSRDSPLHF.

The chain links TRBV28 to TRBJ2-6, with D maybe TRBD1 (5 bases). Germline CDR1 MDHEN, CDR2 SYDVKM. This CDR3 comprises 14 residues. Trimming removed 5 bases at V and 2 bases at J, with 7 bases between. CDR3 amino acids: CASSRGTGANVLTF. In DNA, the CDR3 is TGTGCCAGCAGTAGGGGAACTGGGGCCAACGTCCTGACTTTC.

This chain uses TRBV9 with TRBJ1-1, with TRBD1 matching 9 bases. Germline assignment: CDR1 SGDLS and CDR2 YYNGEE. The CDR3 spans 15 residues. The V gene end was trimmed by 3 bases and the J gene end by 3 bases; junction bases not matched to a gene: 6. The CDR3 DNA is TGTGCCAGCAGCGCAAAACAGGGGGCGGACACTGAAGCTTTCTTT. Amino acid sequence: CASSAKQGADTEAFF.

The V and J genes are TRBV27 and TRBJ2-4; D gene uncertain. CDR1 is MNHEY, CDR2 SMNVEV, per germline (reference sequence). The CDR3 sequence is 13 residues long. Trimming cost V 4 bases and J 15 bases, with 19 bases left between them. In DNA form, the CDR3 reads TGTGCCAGCAGTTACTCCACCTCGCTCACTCTGTACTTC. Translation: CASSYSTSLTLYF.

This chain joins TRBV5-5 and TRBJ2-7; no clear D. Germline lookup yields CDR1 SGHKS and CDR2 YYEKEE (reference sequence). V lost 2 bases and J 5 bases, leaving 20 bases between the germline ends. The CDR3 covers 16 residues. The CDR3, as DNA: TGTGCCAGCAGCTTAACTAATGCGGTGAGTTTGGACGAGCAGTACTTC. Protein sequence: CASSLTNAVSLDEQYF.

CDR3 in amino acids: CAWARSETTNEKLFF. In nucleotides, the CDR3 is TGTGCCTGGGCTCGAAGCGAAACAACTAATGAAAAACTGTTTTTT. The chain recombines TRBV30 with TRBJ1-4; D uncertain. Germline V gene lookup returns CDR1 GTSNPN and CDR2 SVGIG (reference sequence). The V end was cut by 5 bases, the J end by 0 bases, with 13 bases between. The CDR3 is 15 residues long.

The gene calls are TRBV11-2 and TRBJ1-3, with D uncertain. CDR1 SGHAT and CDR2 FQNNGV come from the germline V gene. V was pared by 5 bases and J by 4 bases, with 21 bases between. CDR3 length: 17 amino acids. The CDR3 loop reads CASSLRGGEGRGNTIYF. CDR3 sequence (DNA): TGTGCCAGCAGCCTCCGGGGTGGGGAAGGGCGAGGAAACACCATATATTTT.

The rearrangement links TRBV6-6 to TRBJ1-6; D unclear. Trimming took off 4 bases at V and 10 bases at J, with 5 bases between the two ends. The V gene's germline CDR1 is MNHNY and CDR2 SVGAGI (reference sequence). The CDR3 loop spans 11 amino acids. The CDR3 DNA reads as TGTGCCAGCAGTTCTCTGTCACCCCTCCACTTT. It codes for CASSSLSPLHF.

The chain has TRBV7-2 and TRBJ1-2, with 8 positions matching TRBD1. The CDR3 is 14 amino acids. With 5 bases clipped from V and 7 bases from J, the junction kept 9 bases outside the gene matches. Germline V CDR1 and CDR2: SGHTA, FQGNSA. CDR3 bases: TGTGCCAGCAGCCTCGACAGGGGAAGAGGTGGCTACACCTTC. This codes for CASSLDRGRGGYTF.

The CDR3 sequence: CASSLGTGGLTDTQYF. The CDR3 DNA reads as TGTGCCAGCAGCCTAGGGACAGGGGGCTTAACAGATACGCAGTATTTT. The chain uses TRBV9 and TRBJ2-3; the match to TRBD1 covers 12 bases. This CDR3 region has 16 residues. Looked up from germline, CDR1 is SGDLS and CDR2 is YYNGEE. Trimming took 4 bases from V and 3 from J; bases not matched to a gene: 6.

This chain links TRBV13 with TRBJ1-2; TRBD1 matches at 10 bases. CDR1 and CDR2 (germline): PRHDT, FYEKMQ (reference sequence). This CDR3 contains 15 residues. Losses at the gene ends were 8 bases for V and 8 bases for J; bases not matched to a gene: 14. As DNA, the CDR3 is TGTGCCAGCTTACGGACAGGGGGTCCCGAGCGAGGCTACACCTTC. This codes for CASLRTGGPERGYTF.

CDR3 sequence reads: CAWRSAGLEWTGELFF. CDR3 nucleotide sequence: TGTGCCTGGAGGTCTGCGGGACTAGAGTGGACCGGGGAGCTGTTTTTT. The chain uses TRBV30 and TRBJ2-2; 8 bases map to TRBD2. The CDR3 spans 16 residues. Germline CDR1 reads GTSNPN; CDR2 reads SVGIG (reference sequence). V dropped 3 bases and J dropped 5; count of bases not matched to a gene: 11.

The rearrangement links TRBV5-6 to TRBJ1-2; TRBD1 is a possible D gene (6 bases). Germline V gene lookup returns CDR1 SGHDT and CDR2 YYEEEE. The CDR3 sequence is 14 residues long. Trimming took 4 bases from V and 4 from J, leaving 14 bases between them. CDR3 amino acids: CASSPTRTVYGYTF. The CDR3 DNA is TGTGCCAGCAGCCCCACACGGACAGTCTATGGCTACACCTTC.

This CDR3 is CASSRAGTSLETQYF. CDR3 DNA sequence: TGCGCCAGCAGCAGGGCCGGGACTAGCCTTGAGACCCAGTACTTC. The chain combines TRBV5-1 with TRBJ2-5; 9 nucleotides agree with TRBD2. Germline V gene lookup returns CDR1 SGHRS and CDR2 YFSETQ. The CDR3 is made up of 15 amino acids. The J segment lost 5 bases and the V segment lost 4 bases, leaving 9 bases of the junction unmatched.

V usage is TRBV11-2 and J usage is TRBJ2-1; D call uncertain. Germline CDR1 SGHAT, CDR2 FQNNGV. The CDR3 spans 12 residues. With 4 bases removed from V and 15 bases from J, the gap between germline ends came to 16 bases. CDR3 loop: CASSSLAPFVFF. In nucleotides, the CDR3 is TGTGCCAGCAGCTCTCTGGCACCTTTCGTGTTCTTC.

This sequence joins TRBV6-6 and TRBJ2-7, with 9 nucleotides matching TRBD1. V dropped 5 bases and J dropped 1; count of bases not matched to a gene: 6. This CDR3 has 15 residues. Germline CDR1 reads MNHNY; CDR2 reads SVGAGI (reference sequence). CDR3 DNA: TGTGCCAGCAGTCCAGGGACAGGGTCTTCCTACGAGCAGTACTTC. Protein sequence: CASSPGTGSSYEQYF.

This clone was counted only a few times. The V and J genes are TRBV5-4 and TRBJ2-5, with D possibly TRBD2 on 7 matching bases. Trimming shortened V by 6 bases and J by 3 bases, and 21 bases separated the two germline ends. Per the germline V gene, CDR1 is SGHNT and CDR2 is YYREEE (reference sequence). CDR3 length equals 16 residues. The CDR3 protein is CASTIGGFGTKETQYF. CDR3 coding DNA: TGTGCCAGCACCATAGGGGGATTTGGGACTAAAGAGACCCAGTACTTC.

The chain employs TRBV2 and TRBJ2-4; 7 positions match TRBD1. The V gene end was trimmed by 3 bases and the J gene end by 3 bases; junction bases not matched to a gene: 11. The CDR3 runs to 17 residues. Germline V lookup: CDR1 SNHLY, CDR2 FYNNEI. The CDR3 sequence: CASSDDREHIGKNIQYF. CDR3 DNA: TGTGCCAGCAGTGACGACAGGGAGCATATAGGCAAAAACATTCAGTACTTC.

The chain has TRBV18 and TRBJ2-3; 7 bases match TRBD2. Unmatched junction bases numbered 4, after V lost 1 base and J lost 0 bases. Germline values: CDR1 KGHSH, CDR2 LQKENI. This CDR3 has 16 amino acids. The CDR3 here is CASSPLDSGSTDTQYF. As DNA, the CDR3 is TGTGCCAGCTCACCACTGGATAGCGGGAGCACAGATACGCAGTATTTT.

The chain has TRBV11-3 and TRBJ2-5; the match to TRBD1 covers 9 bases. V dropped 0 bases and J dropped 5; count of bases not matched to a gene: 7. The CDR3 totals 16 residues. CDR1 is SGHNT and CDR2 is YENEEA in the germline V gene. This CDR3 is CASSLDGTGYGETQYF. The CDR3 coding sequence is TGTGCCAGCAGCTTAGATGGGACAGGGTACGGGGAGACCCAGTACTTC.

The chain recombines TRBV7-9 with TRBJ2-1, with TRBD2 identical over 8 bases. CDR1 and CDR2 from the germline V gene are SEHNR and FQNEAQ (reference sequence). The CDR3 has 18 amino acids. V dropped 6 bases and J dropped 6; count of bases not matched to a gene: 19. The CDR3, as DNA: TGTGCCAGCAGTTCCTCCGGGGTAGCGGGACTGGTTGGCAATGAGCAGTTCTTC. This translates into CASSSSGVAGLVGNEQFF.

The CDR3 protein is CASSRPQRGAIDTQYF. In nucleotides, the CDR3 is TGTGCCAGCAGCCGGCCCCAGCGGGGGGCTATAGATACGCAGTATTTT. This chain uses TRBV7-9 with TRBJ2-3; 9 bases align to TRBD2. The V gene end was trimmed by 5 bases and the J gene end by 5 bases; junction bases not matched to a gene: 11. The length of the CDR3 is 16 residues. From germline, CDR1 is SEHNR and CDR2 FQNEAQ (reference sequence).

V usage is TRBV14 and J usage is TRBJ2-1, with 10 bases identical to TRBD2. The V and J ends lost 0 bases and 6 bases, in that order; junction bases with no gene match: 5. This CDR3 has 16 amino acids. The V gene's germline CDR1 is SGHDN and CDR2 FVKESK. The CDR3 DNA sequence: TGTGCCAGCAGCCAAGATAAGCTAGCGGGAGCCAATGAGCAGTTCTTC. This gives the protein CASSQDKLAGANEQFF.

The chain has TRBV7-2 and TRBJ2-7; TRBD2 agrees at 8 bases. The V segment lost 5 bases and the J segment 5 bases; nucleotides outside the gene matches: 5. Germline lookup yields CDR1 SGHTA and CDR2 FQGNSA. This CDR3 has 13 amino acids. The CDR3 loop reads CASSLQRENEQYF. In nucleotides, the CDR3 is TGTGCCAGCAGCCTCCAGCGGGAGAACGAGCAGTACTTC.

This chain connects TRBV6-1 to TRBJ2-5; perhaps TRBD1 as D (5 bases). The CDR3 is 15 amino acids. Trimming shortened V by 6 bases and J by 2 bases, and 16 bases separated the two germline ends. In germline, CDR1 is MNHNS, CDR2 SASEGT. The CDR3 DNA reads as TGTGCCAGCAGCTACGGACAAACCTCTCAAGAGACCCAGTACTTC. Residues: CASSYGQTSQETQYF.

This chain uses TRBV5-4 with TRBJ1-1, with D unclear. The CDR3 is 11 residues long. Germline lookup yields CDR1 SGHNT and CDR2 YYREEE (reference sequence). V was shortened by 3 bases and J by 3 bases, with 3 bases between the two germline ends. DNA of the CDR3: TGTGCCAGCAGCTCTCACACTGAAGCTTTCTTT. This encodes CASSSHTEAFF.

This clone was detected once. CDR3 nucleotides: TGTGCCAGCAGTGCTGGGGGGGGAGGAAACACCATATATTTT. It yields the protein CASSAGGGGNTIYF. The chain combines TRBV2 with TRBJ1-3; TRBD1 is a possible D gene (5 bases). The germline gives CDR1 SNHLY, CDR2 FYNNEI. This CDR3 has 14 amino acids. V was shortened by 4 bases and J by 4 bases, with 11 bases between the two germline ends. Using reference TRBV2 and TRBJ1-3 for the parts outside the CDR3, the full variable domain is EPEVTQTPSHQVTQMGQEVILRCVPISNHLYFYWYRQILGQKVEFLVSFYNNEISEKSEIFDDQFSVERPDGSNFTLKIRSTKLEDSAMYFCASSAGGGGNTIYFGEGSWLTVV.

This chain joins TRBV6-5 and TRBJ1-2; maybe TRBD1 (6 bases). The CDR3 is 15 residues long. Germline V CDR1 and CDR2: MNHEY, SVGAGI. Between the trimmed V and J ends, which lost 0 bases and 7 bases, there was a span of 15 bases. The CDR3 here is CASSYSGGALSGYTF. CDR3 nucleotide sequence: TGTGCCAGCAGTTACTCGGGGGGGGCATTAAGTGGCTACACCTTC.

The chain uses TRBV13 and TRBJ1-1; no clear D. The CDR3 sequence is 12 residues long. V dropped 2 bases and J dropped 7 bases, with 8 bases sitting between them. CDR1 and CDR2 (germline): PRHDT, FYEKMQ (reference sequence). The CDR3: CASSLQENEAFF. As DNA, the CDR3 is TGTGCCAGCAGCTTACAGGAAAATGAAGCTTTCTTT.

The chain uses TRBV7-9 and TRBJ1-4; no clear D gene. The length of the CDR3 is 15 residues. Per the germline V gene, CDR1 is SEHNR and CDR2 is FQNEAQ (reference sequence). V lost 1 base to trimming and J lost 5 bases, with 11 bases between them. The CDR3 loop reads CASSLGSTGNEKLFF. The CDR3 DNA is TGTGCCAGCAGCTTAGGGTCGACGGGAAATGAAAAACTGTTTTTT.